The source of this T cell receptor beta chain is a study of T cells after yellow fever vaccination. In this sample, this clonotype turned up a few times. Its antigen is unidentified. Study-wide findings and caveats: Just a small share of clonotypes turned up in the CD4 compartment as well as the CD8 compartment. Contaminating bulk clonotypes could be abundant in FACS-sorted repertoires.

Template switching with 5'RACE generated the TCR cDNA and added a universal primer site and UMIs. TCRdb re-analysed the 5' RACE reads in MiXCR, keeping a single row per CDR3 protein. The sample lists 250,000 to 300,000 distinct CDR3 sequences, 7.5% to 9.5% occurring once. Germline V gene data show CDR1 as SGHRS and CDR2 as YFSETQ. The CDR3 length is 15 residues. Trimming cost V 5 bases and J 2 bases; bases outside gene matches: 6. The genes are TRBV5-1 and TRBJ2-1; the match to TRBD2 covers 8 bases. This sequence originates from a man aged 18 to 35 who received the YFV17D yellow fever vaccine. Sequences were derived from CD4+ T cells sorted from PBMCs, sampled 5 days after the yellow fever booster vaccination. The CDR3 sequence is CASSSGEVTYNEQFF. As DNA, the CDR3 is TGCGCCAGCAGTAGCGGGGAGGTAACCTACAATGAGCAGTTCTTC.